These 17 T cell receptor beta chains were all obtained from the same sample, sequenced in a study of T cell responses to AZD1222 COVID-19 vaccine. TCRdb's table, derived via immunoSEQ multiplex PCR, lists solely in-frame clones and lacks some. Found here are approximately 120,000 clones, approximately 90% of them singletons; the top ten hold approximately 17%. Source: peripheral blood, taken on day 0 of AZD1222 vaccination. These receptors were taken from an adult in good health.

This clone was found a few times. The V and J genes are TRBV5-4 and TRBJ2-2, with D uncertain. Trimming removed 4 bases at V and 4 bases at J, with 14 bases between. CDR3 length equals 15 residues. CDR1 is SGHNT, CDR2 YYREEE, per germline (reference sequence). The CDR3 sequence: CASSTPRHGTGELFF. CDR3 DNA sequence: TGTGCCAGCAGCACCCCACGGCACGGCACCGGGGAGCTGTTTTTT. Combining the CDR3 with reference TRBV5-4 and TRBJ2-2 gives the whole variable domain ETGVTQSPTHLIKTRGQQVTLRCSSQSGHNTVSWYQQALGQGPQFIFQYYREEENGRGNFPPRFSGLQFPNYSSELNVNALELDDSALYLCASSTPRHGTGELFFGEGSRLTVL.

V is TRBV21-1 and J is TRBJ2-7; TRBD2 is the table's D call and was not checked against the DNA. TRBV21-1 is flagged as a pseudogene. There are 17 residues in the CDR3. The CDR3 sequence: CASTRRSHQHRFYEQYV. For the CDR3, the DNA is TGTGCCAGCACCAGGAGGTCACATCAACACCGCTTTTACGAGCAGTACGTC.

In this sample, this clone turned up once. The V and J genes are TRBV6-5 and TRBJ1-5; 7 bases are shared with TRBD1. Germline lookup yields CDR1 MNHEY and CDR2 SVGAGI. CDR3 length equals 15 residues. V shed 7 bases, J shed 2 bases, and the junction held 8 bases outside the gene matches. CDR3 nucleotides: TGTGCCAGCATCCCACAGGGGAGTGGCAATCAGCCCCAGCATTTT. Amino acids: CASIPQGSGNQPQHF.

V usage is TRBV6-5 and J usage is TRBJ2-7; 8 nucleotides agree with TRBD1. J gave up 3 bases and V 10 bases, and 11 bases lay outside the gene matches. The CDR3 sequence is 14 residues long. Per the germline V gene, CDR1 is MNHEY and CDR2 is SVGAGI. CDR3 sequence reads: CATRRDRSVYEQYF. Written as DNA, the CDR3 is TGTGCCACCCGTCGGGACAGGTCCGTCTACGAGCAGTACTTC.

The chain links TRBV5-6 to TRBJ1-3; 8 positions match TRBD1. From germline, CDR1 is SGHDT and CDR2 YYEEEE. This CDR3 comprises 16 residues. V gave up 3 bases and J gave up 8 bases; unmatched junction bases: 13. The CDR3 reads CASSSGQGPSHHTIYF. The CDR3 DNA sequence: TGTGCCAGCAGCTCCGGACAGGGTCCTTCTCATCACACCATATATTTT.

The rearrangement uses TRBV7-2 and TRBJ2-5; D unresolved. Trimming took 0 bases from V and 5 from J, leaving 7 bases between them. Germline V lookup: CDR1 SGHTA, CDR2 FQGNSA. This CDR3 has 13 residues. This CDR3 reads CASSLAFGETQYF. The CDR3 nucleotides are TGTGCCAGCAGCTTAGCTTTTGGGGAGACCCAGTACTTC.

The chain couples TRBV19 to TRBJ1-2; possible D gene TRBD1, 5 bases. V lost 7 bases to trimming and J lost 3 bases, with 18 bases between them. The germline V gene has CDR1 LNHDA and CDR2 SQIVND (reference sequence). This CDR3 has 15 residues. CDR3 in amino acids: CASIDRGDPDYGYTF. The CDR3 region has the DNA TGTGCCAGTATCGATAGAGGGGATCCTGACTATGGCTACACCTTC.

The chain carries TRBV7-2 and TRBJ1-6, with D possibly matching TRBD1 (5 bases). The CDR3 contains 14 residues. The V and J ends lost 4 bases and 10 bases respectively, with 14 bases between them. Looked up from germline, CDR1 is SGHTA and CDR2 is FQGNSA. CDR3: CASSSGPRGSPLHF. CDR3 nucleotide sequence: TGTGCCAGCAGCTCAGGGCCTCGGGGATCACCCCTCCACTTT.

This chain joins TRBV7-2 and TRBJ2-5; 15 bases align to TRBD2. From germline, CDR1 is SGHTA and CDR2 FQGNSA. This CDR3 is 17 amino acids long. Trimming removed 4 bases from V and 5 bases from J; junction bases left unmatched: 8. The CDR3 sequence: CASSSPAGTSGRETQYF. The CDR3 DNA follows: TGTGCCAGCAGCTCCCCAGCCGGGACTAGCGGGAGGGAGACCCAGTACTTC.

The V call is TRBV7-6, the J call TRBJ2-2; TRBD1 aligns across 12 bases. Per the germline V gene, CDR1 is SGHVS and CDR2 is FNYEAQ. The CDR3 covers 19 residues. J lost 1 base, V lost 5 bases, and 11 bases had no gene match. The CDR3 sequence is CASSARDRGLVRNTGELFF. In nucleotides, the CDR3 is TGTGCCAGCAGCGCCCGGGACAGGGGGCTTGTAAGGAACACCGGGGAGCTGTTTTTT.

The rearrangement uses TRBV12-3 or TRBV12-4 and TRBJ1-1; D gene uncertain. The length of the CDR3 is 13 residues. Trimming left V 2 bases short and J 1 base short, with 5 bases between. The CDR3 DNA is TGTGCCAGCAGTTTATTGGAGAACACTGAAGCTTTCTTT. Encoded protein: CASSLLENTEAFF.

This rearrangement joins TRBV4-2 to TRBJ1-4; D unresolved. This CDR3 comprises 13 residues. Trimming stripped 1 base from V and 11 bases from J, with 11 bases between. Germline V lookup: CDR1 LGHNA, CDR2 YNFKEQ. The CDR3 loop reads CASSQGSGGKLFF. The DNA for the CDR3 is TGTGCCAGCAGCCAAGGTTCCGGAGGGAAACTGTTTTTT.

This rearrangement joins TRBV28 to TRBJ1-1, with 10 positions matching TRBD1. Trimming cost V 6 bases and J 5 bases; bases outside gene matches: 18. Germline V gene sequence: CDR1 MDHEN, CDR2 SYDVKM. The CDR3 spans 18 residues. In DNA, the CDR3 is TGTGCCAGCAGAGTGCCGCTATTATGGACAGGGGGAGGGACTGAAGCTTTCTTT. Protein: CASRVPLLWTGGGTEAFF.

CDR3 residues: CASSITGTGLGGELFF. CDR3 nucleotides: TGTGCCAGCAGCATCACCGGGACAGGGTTGGGCGGGGAGCTGTTTTTT. J is TRBJ2-2 and V is TRBV11-3, with 9 nucleotides matching TRBD1. The CDR3 consists of 16 residues. Germline CDR1 reads SGHNT; CDR2 reads YENEEA. The V segment lost 5 bases and the J segment 7 bases; nucleotides outside the gene matches: 11.

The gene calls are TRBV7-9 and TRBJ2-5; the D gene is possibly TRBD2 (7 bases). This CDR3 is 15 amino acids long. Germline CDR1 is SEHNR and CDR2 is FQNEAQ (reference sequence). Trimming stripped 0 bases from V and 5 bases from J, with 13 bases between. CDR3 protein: CASSLALTGGETQYF. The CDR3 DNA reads TGTGCCAGCAGCTTAGCGCTTACGGGGGGCGAGACCCAGTACTTC.

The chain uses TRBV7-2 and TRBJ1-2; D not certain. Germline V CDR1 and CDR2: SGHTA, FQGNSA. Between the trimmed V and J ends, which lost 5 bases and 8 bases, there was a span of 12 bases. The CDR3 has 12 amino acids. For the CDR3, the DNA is TGTGCCAGCAGCCCCCGGACGGGCGGCTACACCTTC. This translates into CASSPRTGGYTF.

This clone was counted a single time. The CDR3 spells CASSKGTSGGAQETQYF. DNA for the CDR3: TGTGCCAGCAGCAAGGGGACTAGCGGGGGGGCACAAGAGACCCAGTACTTC. The chain recombines TRBV4-2 with TRBJ2-5, with 16 bases that match TRBD2. Germline lookup yields CDR1 LGHNA and CDR2 YNFKEQ. The ends lost 5 bases at V and 2 bases at J; junction bases unmatched: 5. This CDR3 has 17 residues.